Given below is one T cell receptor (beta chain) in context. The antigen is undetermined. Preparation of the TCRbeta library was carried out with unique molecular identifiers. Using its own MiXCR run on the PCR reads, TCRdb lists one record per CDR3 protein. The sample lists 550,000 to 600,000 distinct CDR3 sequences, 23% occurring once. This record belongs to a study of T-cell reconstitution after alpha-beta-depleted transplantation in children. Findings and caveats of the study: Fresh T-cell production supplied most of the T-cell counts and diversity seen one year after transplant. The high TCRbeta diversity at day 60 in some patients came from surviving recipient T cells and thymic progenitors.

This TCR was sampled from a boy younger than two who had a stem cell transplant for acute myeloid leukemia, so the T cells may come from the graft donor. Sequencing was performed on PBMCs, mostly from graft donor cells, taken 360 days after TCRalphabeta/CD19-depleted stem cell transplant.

In DNA, the CDR3 is TGTGCCAGCTCATTCCCGGGACAGCTCCTGGGGGAGCAGTTCTTC. Protein product: CASSFPGQLLGEQFF. This rearrangement joins TRBV18 to TRBJ2-1; 7 positions agree with TRBD1. CDR1 and CDR2 (germline): KGHSH, LQKENI. The CDR3 covers 15 residues. The J segment lost 10 bases and the V segment lost 5 bases, leaving 14 bases of the junction unmatched.